This T cell receptor beta chain stems from a study of tumor-infiltrating lymphocytes in primary liver carcinoma. Germline loops: CDR1 SEHNR, CDR2 FQNEAQ (reference sequence). Trimming cost V 0 bases and J 7 bases, with 12 bases left between them. The CDR3 runs 15 residues. DNA and RNA were both co-extracted from around 20-30 mg of bulk tissue that had not been sorted. Every tumor sample had over 85% viable tumor cells. Regarding the study as a whole: Appearing in all five tumor regions was true of only about 7.5-25% of top clones.

Worth noting for this clonotype: Its antigen remains unknown.

TCR beta cDNA was made from approximately 540 ng total RNA with a constant-region primer. Amplification in three nested multiplex PCR rounds with slightly modified ARM-PCR gave rise to TCR beta libraries. Rounds one and two of PCR, each of roughly 10 cycles, were primed with TRBV1-TRBV30 forward primers and a C-beta reverse primer. TCRdb re-called the multiplex PCR reads through MiXCR, storing one row per CDR3 protein. The sample yields around 100,000 distinct CDR3 sequences, 69% seen once. The chain joins TRBV7-9 to TRBJ1-4; no clear D. Specimen: liver tumor tissue from sampling region 5. Subset reported: tumor region T5, tumor centre. The clonotype originates from a woman aged 55 to 70 with primary liver carcinoma and hepatitis B virus infection. DNA of the CDR3: TGTGCCAGCAGCTTAGCAAGCCCGAAGGGTGAAAAACTGTTTTTT. Amino acid sequence: CASSLASPKGEKLFF.